This T cell receptor beta chain was recovered during a study of T cells in Graves' hyperthyroidism and ophthalmopathy. Study-level results: Ophthalmopathy was model-predicted a median around 6.7 months pre-onset.

This CDR3 region has 14 residues. Deletions cut 1 base from V and 8 bases from J, with 13 bases between. The germline V gene has CDR1 SGHRS and CDR2 YFSETQ. Concerning this clonotype itself: The antigen is undetermined.

TCR beta CDR3 sequences were amplified from RNA transcripts. The HTBI primer set served for first-round RT-PCR of the TCR CDR3. TCRdb re-called the multiplex PCR reads through MiXCR, storing one row per CDR3 protein. The sample includes some 180,000 distinct CDR3 sequences, over 15% of them seen just once. Sequences were obtained from blood. V usage is TRBV5-1 and J usage is TRBJ2-1; D not resolved. This receptor was obtained from a woman in her fifties or sixties with Graves' hyperthyroidism. The DNA for the CDR3 is TGCGCCAGCAGCTTGTCGGCAGGCGTCGATGAGCAGTTCTTC. It is translated as CASSLSAGVDEQFF.